Listed here are 18 T cell receptor beta chains from one sample, sequenced in a study of blood T cell repertoires in COVID-19 (dated by TCRdb to 2020 to 2021). To prepare the library, the immunoSEQ multiplex PCR assay was applied. TCRdb obtained this table from immuneACCESS and retained in-frame rearrangements with V and J assigned. These tables miss some clones; where compared with another copy, unresolved V genes account for less than half of the shortfall, and the remainder is unexplained. The sample includes 310,000 or so clones, with approximately 88% observed a single time. 3.5% to 4.5% of the sample belongs to the ten largest clones. The sequencing input was peripheral blood. Receptors were obtained from a woman between 50 and 59 years old with active or convalescent COVID-19.

Only one count was recorded for this clone. The CDR3 bases are TGTGCCAGCAGCTTAGGACCGGGAGCACAGAGTACCTATGGCTACACCTTC. Its protein is CASSLGPGAQSTYGYTF. This chain connects TRBV7-9 to TRBJ1-2; D ambiguous. Trimming removed 1 base from V and 4 bases from J, with 19 bases in between. CDR1 and CDR2 (germline): SEHNR, FQNEAQ (reference sequence). The CDR3 consists of 17 residues. The full variable domain, rest sourced from reference TRBV7-9 and TRBJ1-2, is DTGVSQNPRHKITKRGQNVTFRCDPISEHNRLYWYRQTLGQGPEFLTYFQNEAQLEKSRLLSDRFSAERPKGSFSTLEIQRTEQGDSAMYLCASSLGPGAQSTYGYTFGSGTRLTVV.

V is TRBV29-1 and J is TRBJ2-5; the match to TRBD2 covers 7 bases. Germline CDR1 is SQVTM and CDR2 is ANQGSEA. With V trimmed by 1 base and J by 1 base, 9 bases remained unmatched. The CDR3 contains 16 residues. The CDR3 DNA is TGCAGCGTTGAAGTTGGGCAGGGAGGGATCCAAGAGACCCAGTACTTC. Translating gives CSVEVGQGGIQETQYF. The entire variable domain, with the rest obtained from reference TRBV29-1 and TRBJ2-5, is as follows: SAVISQKPSRDICQRGTSLTIQCQVDSQVTMMFWYRQQPGQSLTLIATANQGSEATYESGFVIDKFPISRPNLTFSTLTVSNMSPEDSSIYLCSVEVGQGGIQETQYFGPGTRLLVL.

This rearrangement joins TRBV7-2 to TRBJ2-7, with TRBD1 matching over 9 bases. The J segment lost 0 bases and the V segment lost 3 bases, leaving 6 bases of the junction unmatched. Germline V gene data show CDR1 as SGHTA and CDR2 as FQGNSA. The CDR3 spans 16 residues. The CDR3 region is CASSLPTGGLSYEQYF. The CDR3 DNA reads as TGTGCCAGCAGCTTGCCGACAGGGGGGCTCTCCTACGAGCAGTACTTC.

For the CDR3, the DNA is TGCAGCGTTGAAATTCCGGGACAGGGACCCACAGATACGCAGTATTTT. Translating gives CSVEIPGQGPTDTQYF. V gene TRBV29-1 combines with J gene TRBJ2-3; 9 positions match TRBD1. The CDR3 is 16 amino acids. Trimming at V came to 2 bases and at J to 2 bases, leaving 8 bases not matched to a gene. Germline CDR1 reads SQVTM; CDR2 reads ANQGSEA.

This clone was seen only a few times. The chain links TRBV3-1 (or the pseudogene TRBV3-2) to TRBJ1-5; D is possibly TRBD1 (5 bases). Trimming removed 4 bases at V and 5 bases at J, with 9 bases between. This CDR3 has 13 residues. CDR1 is LGHDT, CDR2 YNNKEL, per germline (reference sequence). The CDR3 sequence: CASSRLGDQPQHF. CDR3 sequence (DNA): TGTGCCAGCAGCCGATTAGGGGATCAGCCCCAGCATTTT.

The chain recombines TRBV27 with TRBJ2-7; D may be TRBD2 (7 bases). Germline V CDR1 and CDR2: MNHEY, SMNVEV (reference sequence). The CDR3 length is 17 residues. V lost 2 bases and J 5 bases, leaving 22 bases between the germline ends. The CDR3 loop reads CASSLGAGAGAVDEQYF. The CDR3, as DNA: TGTGCCAGCAGTTTAGGGGCAGGGGCGGGAGCCGTCGACGAGCAGTACTTC.

This chain uses TRBV7-3 with TRBJ2-1; no clear D. This CDR3 has 16 residues. V gave up 4 bases and J gave up 3 bases, with 16 bases separating them. Germline CDR1 and CDR2: SGHTA and FQGTGA. The CDR3 is CASSSNSPKDYNEQFF. The CDR3, as DNA: TGTGCCAGCAGCTCAAACAGCCCTAAGGACTACAATGAGCAGTTCTTC.

CDR3 sequence reads: CASSSRLAGEETQYF. As DNA, the CDR3 is TGTGCCAGCAGCTCACGACTAGCGGGAGAGGAGACCCAGTACTTC. This chain uses TRBV7-9 with TRBJ2-5, with 12 positions matching TRBD2. This CDR3 is built from 15 residues. Trimming cost V 4 bases and J 5 bases; bases outside gene matches: 5. The germline gives CDR1 SEHNR, CDR2 FQNEAQ (reference sequence).

DNA of the CDR3: TGTGCCAGCAGCAAGGGGGGGGACTATGGCTACACCTTC. Translating it yields CASSKGGDYGYTF. The J gene is TRBJ1-2, the V gene TRBV12-3 or TRBV12-4; a possible D gene is TRBD1 (6 bases). V dropped 6 bases and J dropped 3 bases, with 11 bases sitting between them. The CDR3 contains 13 residues.

The J gene is TRBJ1-2, the V gene TRBV6-6; 8 bases fit TRBD1. V gave up 5 bases and J gave up 6 bases; unmatched junction bases: 5. Germline CDR1 is MNHNY and CDR2 is SVGAGI (reference sequence). This CDR3 spans 13 amino acids. The CDR3 is CASSDRGANGYTF. The CDR3 nucleotides are TGTGCCAGCAGTGACAGGGGCGCGAATGGCTACACCTTC.

The chain has TRBV30 and TRBJ2-2, with a weak D call TRBD2 (6 bases). Germline CDR1 is GTSNPN and CDR2 is SVGIG (reference sequence). The CDR3 is made up of 13 amino acids. The ends were cut back, 7 bases at V and 6 bases at J, with 15 bases in the middle. The CDR3 DNA reads TGTGCCTACCGGGACTCCCCTGCCGGGGAGCTGTTTTTT. This sequence encodes CAYRDSPAGELFF. The variable domain in full, completed from reference TRBV30 and TRBJ2-2, reads SQTIHQWPATLVQPVGSPLSLECTVEGTSNPNLYWYRQAAGRGLQLLFYSVGIGQISSEVPQNLSASRPQDRQFILSSKKLLLSDSGFYLCAYRDSPAGELFFGEGSRLTVL.

The chain is built from TRBV11-2 and TRBJ2-5; 8 positions match TRBD2. Germline V gene data show CDR1 as SGHAT and CDR2 as FQNNGV. There are 15 residues in the CDR3. Trimming at V came to 6 bases and at J to 1 base, leaving 7 bases not matched to a gene. CDR3 nucleotides: TGTGCCAGCAGTAGGCGGGGGGCACCCCAAGAGACCCAGTACTTC. Translated: CASSRRGAPQETQYF.

The chain is built from TRBV12-5 and TRBJ2-7, with 7 bases fitting TRBD2. This CDR3 spans 16 amino acids. Germline V gives CDR1 LGHNT, CDR2 FRNRAP. After removal of 1 base from V and 0 bases from J, the junction contained 6 bases not matched to a gene. The CDR3 DNA follows: TGTGCTAGTGGTTTGGCCAGCGGGGCTCACTCCTACGAGCAGTACTTC. Amino acid sequence: CASGLASGAHSYEQYF.

This chain connects TRBV10-3 to TRBJ2-3, with 14 bases lining up with TRBD2. The V and J ends lost 6 bases and 3 bases, in that order; junction bases with no gene match: 8. This CDR3 has 17 amino acids. The germline CDR1 and CDR2 sequences are ENHRY and SYGVKD. CDR3 coding DNA: TGTGCCATCAGACCGGGACTAGCGGGAGAGGTGACAGATACGCAGTATTTT. Protein: CAIRPGLAGEVTDTQYF.

This clone has a single count. The CDR3 DNA follows: TGCGCCAGCACGCCCGGGTCTCGAGGGGGGGGCCACAGGCAGCCCCAGCATTTT. It yields the protein CASTPGSRGGGHRQPQHF. V usage is TRBV10-1 and J usage is TRBJ1-5, with D maybe TRBD1 (6 bases). Trimming took 7 bases from V and 7 from J, leaving 29 bases between them. This CDR3 region has 18 residues. CDR1 and CDR2 (germline): WNHNN, SYGVQD (reference sequence).

CDR3 nucleotides: TGTGCGGTAGCGGGAGGGTCGAGGAACAATGAGCAGTTCTTC. Protein sequence: CAVAGGSRNNEQFF. This sequence joins TRBV10-3 and TRBJ2-1, with TRBD2 identical over 11 bases. The V gene's germline CDR1 is ENHRY and CDR2 SYGVKD. This CDR3 is built from 14 residues.

This chain connects TRBV7-3 to TRBJ2-2; weak D call: TRBD1 (6 bases). V was trimmed by 4 bases and J by 4 bases, leaving 10 bases between them. The CDR3 is 14 residues long. Germline-derived CDR1 and CDR2 are SGHTA and FQGTGA. The CDR3 bases are TGTGCCAGCAGCTCCCAACAGGGCACCGGGGAGCTGTTTTTT. It specifies CASSSQQGTGELFF. Full variable domain (missing parts from reference TRBV7-3 and TRBJ2-2): GAGVSQTPSNKVTEKGKYVELRCDPISGHTALYWYRQSLGQGPEFLIYFQGTGAADDSGLPNDRFFAVRPEGSVSTLKIQRTERGDSAVYLCASSSQQGTGELFFGEGSRLTVL.

The chain couples TRBV4-1 to TRBJ2-3; weak D call: TRBD2 (6 bases). Germline assignment: CDR1 MGHRA and CDR2 YSYEKL. The germline V and J ends were trimmed by 4 bases and 4 bases, with 18 bases remaining between them. The CDR3 consists of 16 residues. The CDR3 DNA reads as TGCGCCAGCAGCCGAACCGGGACTTCGATGCCAGATACGCAGTATTTT. This gives the protein CASSRTGTSMPDTQYF.